These T cell receptor beta chains were read from a single sample in a study of long-term antiretroviral therapy in people with HIV. Libraries were prepared by immunoSEQ multiplex PCR; TCRdb keeps only in-frame clonotypes and omits some of them. The table has about 24,000 clones, about 76% seen once; the top ten hold approximately 16%. The sequencing here drew on unsorted PBMCs, taken at the start of antiretroviral therapy, before treatment. The receptors here all came from a woman between 18 and 29 years old with HIV. CDR3s include the opening cysteine and the closing phenylalanine or tryptophan. D genes are given only for firm matches.

d_call: TRBD1
j_call: TRBJ1-1
v_call: TRBV2
cdr3_length: 13
cdr3_aa: CASSGTGDTEAFF

d_call: -
j_call: TRBJ2-1
v_call: TRBV7-9
cdr3_length: 13
cdr3_aa: CASSVSGTGEQFF

d_call: -
j_call: TRBJ2-7
v_call: TRBV18
cdr3_length: 14
cdr3_aa: CASSPWDIRDEQYF

d_call: -
j_call: TRBJ2-5
v_call: TRBV4-2
cdr3_length: 16
cdr3_aa: CASSQDEGLLQETQYF

d_call: TRBD2
j_call: TRBJ2-1
v_call: TRBV4-3
cdr3_length: 17
cdr3_aa: CASSQETSSGGGDEQFF

d_call: -
j_call: TRBJ1-2
v_call: TRBV6-1
cdr3_length: 12
cdr3_aa: CATHDRTYGYTF

d_call: -
j_call: TRBJ1-1
v_call: TRBV2
cdr3_length: 12
cdr3_aa: CAGGVLNTEAFF

d_call: -
j_call: TRBJ1-2
v_call: TRBV10-3
cdr3_length: 12
cdr3_aa: CAIRRESYGYTF

d_call: -
j_call: TRBJ2-2
v_call: TRBV6-4
cdr3_length: 14
cdr3_aa: CASGDWPNTGELFF

d_call: TRBD2
j_call: TRBJ2-3
v_call: TRBV28
cdr3_length: 14
cdr3_aa: CATYESGKGDTQYF

d_call: TRBD2
j_call: TRBJ2-7
v_call: TRBV5-1
cdr3_length: 15
cdr3_aa: CASSPGVGGPYEQYF

d_call: -
j_call: TRBJ2-3
v_call: TRBV5-6
cdr3_length: 15
cdr3_aa: CASSFRGGYTDTQYF

d_call: -
j_call: TRBJ1-3
v_call: TRBV7-9
cdr3_length: 15
cdr3_aa: CASSPTTSSGNTIYF

d_call: -
j_call: TRBJ1-1
v_call: TRBV19
cdr3_length: 14
cdr3_aa: CASSHLQSHTEAFF

d_call: -
j_call: TRBJ1-2
v_call: TRBV11-1
cdr3_length: 13
cdr3_aa: CASSLKTLDGYTF

d_call: TRBD2
j_call: TRBJ2-1
v_call: TRBV7-6
cdr3_length: 16
cdr3_aa: CASSFRSGGANNEQFF

d_call: -
j_call: TRBJ1-2
v_call: TRBV5-1
cdr3_length: 14
cdr3_aa: CASTIPGATDGYTF

d_call: TRBD1
j_call: TRBJ2-7
v_call: TRBV6-1
cdr3_length: 14
cdr3_aa: CASTDRAGTGEQYF

d_call: -
j_call: TRBJ2-1
v_call: TRBV6-5
cdr3_length: 13
cdr3_aa: CASSYGPYNEQFF

d_call: -
j_call: TRBJ1-2
v_call: TRBV4-2
cdr3_length: 16
cdr3_aa: CASSLSGQGRVYGYTF

d_call: TRBD1
j_call: TRBJ1-2
v_call: TRBV23-1
cdr3_length: 17
cdr3_aa: CASSQSGTGLRSYGYTF

d_call: TRBD2
j_call: TRBJ2-1
v_call: TRBV11-1
cdr3_length: 17
cdr3_aa: CASSLSVGGRASDEQFF

d_call: -
j_call: TRBJ2-7
v_call: TRBV11-2
cdr3_length: 11
cdr3_aa: CASSLVHEQYF

d_call: -
j_call: TRBJ1-2
v_call: TRBV2
cdr3_length: 15
cdr3_aa: CASSEVPRPYDGYTF

d_call: TRBD2
j_call: TRBJ2-1
v_call: TRBV2
cdr3_length: 18
cdr3_aa: CASSEAPTSGGGLGEQFF

d_call: -
j_call: TRBJ1-4
v_call: TRBV4-3
cdr3_length: 15
cdr3_aa: CASSQDWLGEEKLFF

d_call: -
j_call: TRBJ1-5
v_call: TRBV7-3
cdr3_length: 15
cdr3_aa: CASSLRGGDNQPQHF

d_call: -
j_call: TRBJ1-1
v_call: TRBV9
cdr3_length: 14
cdr3_aa: CASSTGTGNTEAFF

d_call: -
j_call: TRBJ1-5
v_call: TRBV28
cdr3_length: 15
cdr3_aa: CASSLIRGINQPQHF

d_call: TRBD2
j_call: TRBJ2-3
v_call: TRBV28
cdr3_length: 16
cdr3_aa: CASRPSSGESTDTQYF

d_call: -
j_call: TRBJ1-1
v_call: TRBV7-9
cdr3_length: 13
cdr3_aa: CASSFQGGTEAFF

d_call: -
j_call: TRBJ2-1
v_call: TRBV19
cdr3_length: 14
cdr3_aa: CASSVRVHRDEQFF

d_call: -
j_call: TRBJ2-1
v_call: TRBV18
cdr3_length: 13
cdr3_aa: CASSHGIYNEQFF

d_call: TRBD2
j_call: TRBJ2-1
v_call: TRBV2
cdr3_length: 14
cdr3_aa: CASGGLAGEGEQFF

d_call: -
j_call: TRBJ1-1
v_call: TRBV29-1
cdr3_length: 12
cdr3_aa: CSVGGSGAEAFF

d_call: -
j_call: TRBJ1-2
v_call: TRBV27
cdr3_length: 13
cdr3_aa: CASSLGGHYGYTF

d_call: -
j_call: TRBJ2-2
v_call: TRBV7-9
cdr3_length: 16
cdr3_aa: CASSFSYGSNTGELFF

d_call: TRBD1
j_call: TRBJ1-1
v_call: TRBV6-5
cdr3_length: 12
cdr3_aa: CASTQGGTEAFF

d_call: -
j_call: TRBJ1-2
v_call: TRBV27
cdr3_length: 16
cdr3_aa: CASSLSGGAQVYGYTF

d_call: -
j_call: TRBJ2-7
v_call: TRBV4-1
cdr3_length: 19
cdr3_aa: CASSQEPPGTPGRGGEQYF

d_call: -
j_call: TRBJ2-7
v_call: TRBV6-5
cdr3_length: 10
cdr3_aa: CASSFGEQYF

d_call: TRBD1
j_call: TRBJ1-3
v_call: TRBV6-1
cdr3_length: 13
cdr3_aa: CASTNRGGHAIYF

d_call: -
j_call: TRBJ1-5
v_call: TRBV7-8
cdr3_length: 16
cdr3_aa: CASSLSPFRGDQPQHF

d_call: -
j_call: TRBJ2-2
v_call: TRBV4-1
cdr3_length: 13
cdr3_aa: CASSQGAVGELFF

d_call: -
j_call: TRBJ1-5
v_call: TRBV19
cdr3_length: 15
cdr3_aa: CASSIGRRGNQPQHF

d_call: TRBD2
j_call: TRBJ2-1
v_call: TRBV5-7
cdr3_length: 16
cdr3_aa: CASSSGTSGRLNEQFF

d_call: -
j_call: TRBJ2-2
v_call: TRBV27
cdr3_length: 13
cdr3_aa: CASSSRGSGELFF

d_call: -
j_call: TRBJ2-1
v_call: TRBV11-3
cdr3_length: 16
cdr3_aa: CASSLASGTPTSEQFF

d_call: TRBD2
j_call: TRBJ2-4
v_call: TRBV7-6
cdr3_length: 16
cdr3_aa: CASSLASGTIKNIQYF